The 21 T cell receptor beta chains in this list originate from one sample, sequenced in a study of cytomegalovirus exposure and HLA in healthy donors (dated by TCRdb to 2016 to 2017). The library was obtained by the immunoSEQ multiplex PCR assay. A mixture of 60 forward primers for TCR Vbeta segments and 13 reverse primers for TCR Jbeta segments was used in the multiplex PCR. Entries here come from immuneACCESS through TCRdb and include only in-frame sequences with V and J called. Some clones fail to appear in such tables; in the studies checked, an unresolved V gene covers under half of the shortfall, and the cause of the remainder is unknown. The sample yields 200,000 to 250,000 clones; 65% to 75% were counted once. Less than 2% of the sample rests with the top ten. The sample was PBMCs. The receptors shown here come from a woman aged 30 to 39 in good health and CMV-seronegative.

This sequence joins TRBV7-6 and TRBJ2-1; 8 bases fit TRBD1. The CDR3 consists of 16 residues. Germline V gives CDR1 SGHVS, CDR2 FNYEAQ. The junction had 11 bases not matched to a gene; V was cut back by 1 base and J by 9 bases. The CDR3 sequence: CASSLEAGGWGGEQFF. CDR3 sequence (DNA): TGTGCCAGCAGCTTAGAGGCAGGGGGCTGGGGAGGTGAGCAGTTCTTC.

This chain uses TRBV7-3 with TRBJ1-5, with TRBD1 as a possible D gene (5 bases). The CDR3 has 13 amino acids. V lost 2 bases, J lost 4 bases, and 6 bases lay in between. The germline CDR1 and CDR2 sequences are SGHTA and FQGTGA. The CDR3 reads CASSLQGNQPQHF. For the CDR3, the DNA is TGTGCCAGCAGCTTACAGGGTAATCAGCCCCAGCATTTT.

The DNA of the CDR3 is TGTGCCAGCAGTTCCCTATATGGGGCCAACACTGAAGCTTTCTTT. Translating it yields CASSSLYGANTEAFF. The chain has TRBV11-3 and TRBJ1-1, with D perhaps matching TRBD1 (5 bases). CDR3 length: 15 amino acids. The V and J ends lost 6 bases and 2 bases respectively, with 16 bases between them. The germline V gene has CDR1 SGHNT and CDR2 YENEEA. Using reference TRBV11-3 and TRBJ1-1 for the parts outside the CDR3, the full variable domain is EAGVVQSPRYKIIEKKQPVAFWCNPISGHNTLYWYLQNLGQGPELLIRYENEEAVDDSQLPKDRFSAERLKGVDSTLKIQPAELGDSAVYLCASSSLYGANTEAFFGQGTRLTVV.

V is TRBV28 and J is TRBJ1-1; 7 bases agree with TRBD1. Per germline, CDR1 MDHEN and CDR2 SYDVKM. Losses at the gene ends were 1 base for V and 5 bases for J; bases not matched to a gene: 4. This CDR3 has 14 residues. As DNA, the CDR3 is TGTGCCAGCAGTTTATCCAACAGGGGTACTGAAGCTTTCTTT. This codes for CASSLSNRGTEAFF.

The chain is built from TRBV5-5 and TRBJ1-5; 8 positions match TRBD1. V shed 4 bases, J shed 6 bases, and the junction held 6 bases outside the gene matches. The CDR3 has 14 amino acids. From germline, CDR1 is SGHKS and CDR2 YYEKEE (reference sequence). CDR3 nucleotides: TGTGCCAGCAGCAGCTGGGACAGGCGTCAGCCCCAGCATTTT. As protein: CASSSWDRRQPQHF.

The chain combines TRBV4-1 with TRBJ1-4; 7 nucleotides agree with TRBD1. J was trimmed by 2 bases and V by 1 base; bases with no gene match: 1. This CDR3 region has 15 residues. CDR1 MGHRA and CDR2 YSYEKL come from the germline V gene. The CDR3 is CASSQGGGTNEKLFF. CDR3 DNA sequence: TGCGCCAGCAGCCAAGGAGGGGGCACTAATGAAAAACTGTTTTTT.

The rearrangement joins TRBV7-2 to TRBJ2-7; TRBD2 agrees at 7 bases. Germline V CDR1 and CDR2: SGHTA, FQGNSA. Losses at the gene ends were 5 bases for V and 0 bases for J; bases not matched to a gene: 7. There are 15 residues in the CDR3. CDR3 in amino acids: CASSVRAGSSYEQYF. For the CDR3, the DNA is TGTGCCAGCAGCGTAAGAGCGGGGAGCTCCTACGAGCAGTACTTC.

The chain's CDR3 is CASSQVFGTEYEQYF. CDR3 coding DNA: TGCGCCAGCAGCCAAGTTTTCGGGACAGAGTACGAGCAGTACTTC. The rearrangement uses TRBV4-1 and TRBJ2-7, with TRBD1 matching 7 bases. Looked up from germline, CDR1 is MGHRA and CDR2 is YSYEKL. The CDR3 has 15 residues. J gave up 4 bases and V 1 base, and 7 bases lay outside the gene matches.

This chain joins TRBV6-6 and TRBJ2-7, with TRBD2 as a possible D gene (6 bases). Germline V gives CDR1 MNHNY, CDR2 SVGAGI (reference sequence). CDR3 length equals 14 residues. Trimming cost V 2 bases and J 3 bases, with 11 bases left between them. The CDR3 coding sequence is TGTGCCAGCAGTTACGTGACGGGGGACTACGAGCAGTACTTC. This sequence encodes CASSYVTGDYEQYF.

CDR3 nucleotides: TGTGCCAGTAGTCCCGGACAGCGGAACACTGAAGCTTTCTTT. It codes for CASSPGQRNTEAFF. The rearrangement joins TRBV19 to TRBJ1-1; the D gene is possibly TRBD1 (6 bases). The CDR3 has 14 residues. Trimming took 5 bases from V and 1 from J, leaving 11 bases between them. Germline CDR1 reads LNHDA; CDR2 reads SQIVND (reference sequence).

The CDR3 coding sequence is TGTGCCAGCAGCTTAAGGGAGGATACGCAGTATTTT. This sequence encodes CASSLREDTQYF. The genes are TRBV7-3 and TRBJ2-3; tentative D call: TRBD2 (5 bases). Germline values: CDR1 SGHTA, CDR2 FQGTGA. Trimming pared 1 base from V and 6 bases from J, leaving 5 bases between. The CDR3 is made up of 12 amino acids.

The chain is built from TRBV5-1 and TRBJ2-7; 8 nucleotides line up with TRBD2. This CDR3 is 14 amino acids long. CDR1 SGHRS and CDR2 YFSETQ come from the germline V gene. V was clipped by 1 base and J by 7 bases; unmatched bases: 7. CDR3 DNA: TGCGCCAGCAGCTTGACCAGCGGGGGCCGGGAGCAGTACTTC. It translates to CASSLTSGGREQYF.

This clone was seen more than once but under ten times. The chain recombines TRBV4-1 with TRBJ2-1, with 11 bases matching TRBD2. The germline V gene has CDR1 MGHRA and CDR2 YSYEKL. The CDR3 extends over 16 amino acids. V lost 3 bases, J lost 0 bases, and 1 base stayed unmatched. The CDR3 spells CASSQGLAASYNEQFF. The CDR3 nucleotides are TGCGCCAGCAGCCAGGGACTAGCGGCCTCCTACAATGAGCAGTTCTTC.

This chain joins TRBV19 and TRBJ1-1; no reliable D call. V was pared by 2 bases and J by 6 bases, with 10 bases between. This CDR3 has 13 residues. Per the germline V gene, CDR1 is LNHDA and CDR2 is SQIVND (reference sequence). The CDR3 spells CASSITGGSEAFF. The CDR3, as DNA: TGTGCCAGTAGTATAACGGGTGGGTCTGAAGCTTTCTTT.

This CDR3 is CASGRDSYEQYF. CDR3 in DNA: TGTGCCAGCGGGCGGGACTCCTACGAGCAGTACTTC. The V and J genes are TRBV7-9 and TRBJ2-7; a possible D gene is TRBD2 (6 bases). V lost 8 bases to trimming and J lost 0 bases, with 8 bases between them. The CDR3 extends over 12 amino acids. CDR1 is SEHNR and CDR2 is FQNEAQ in the germline V gene (reference sequence).

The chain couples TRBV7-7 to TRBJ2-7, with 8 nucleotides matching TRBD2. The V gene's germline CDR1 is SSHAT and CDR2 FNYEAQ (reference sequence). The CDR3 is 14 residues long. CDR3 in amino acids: CATGWASGPYEQYF. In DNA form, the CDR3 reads TGTGCTACCGGGTGGGCTAGCGGGCCCTACGAGCAGTACTTC.

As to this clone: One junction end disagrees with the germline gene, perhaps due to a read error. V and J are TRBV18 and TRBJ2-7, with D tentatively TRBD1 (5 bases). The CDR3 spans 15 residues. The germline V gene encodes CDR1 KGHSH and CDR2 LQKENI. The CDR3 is CASSPNTQGTYEQYF. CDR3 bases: TGTGCCAGCTCACCAAATACGCAGGGAACCTACGAGCAGTACTTT. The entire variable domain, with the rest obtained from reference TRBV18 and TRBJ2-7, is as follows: NAGVMQNPRHLVRRRGQEARLRCSPMKGHSHVYWYRQLPEEGLKFMVYLQKENIIDESGMPKERFSAEFPKEGPSILRIQQVVRGDSAAYFCASSPNTQGTYEQYFGPGTRLTVT.

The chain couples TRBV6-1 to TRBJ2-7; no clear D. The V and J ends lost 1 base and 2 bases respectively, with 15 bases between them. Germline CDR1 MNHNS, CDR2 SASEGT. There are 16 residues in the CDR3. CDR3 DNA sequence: TGTGCCAGCAGTGAAGGATCGTGGCAGGATGCCTACGAGCAGTACTTC. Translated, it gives CASSEGSWQDAYEQYF.

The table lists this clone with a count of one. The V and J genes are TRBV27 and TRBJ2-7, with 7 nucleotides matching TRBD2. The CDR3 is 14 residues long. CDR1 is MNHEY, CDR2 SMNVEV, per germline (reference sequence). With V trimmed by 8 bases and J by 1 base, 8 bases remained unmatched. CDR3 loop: CASATGGPSYEQYF. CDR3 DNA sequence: TGTGCCAGCGCTACGGGAGGTCCTTCCTACGAGCAGTACTTC.

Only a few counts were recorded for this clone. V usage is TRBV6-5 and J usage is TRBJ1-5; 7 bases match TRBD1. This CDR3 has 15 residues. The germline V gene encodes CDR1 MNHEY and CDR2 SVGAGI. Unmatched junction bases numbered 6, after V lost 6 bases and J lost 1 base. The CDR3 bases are TGTGCCAGCAGGCCCTACAGGGGAAGCAATCAGCCCCAGCATTTT. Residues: CASRPYRGSNQPQHF.

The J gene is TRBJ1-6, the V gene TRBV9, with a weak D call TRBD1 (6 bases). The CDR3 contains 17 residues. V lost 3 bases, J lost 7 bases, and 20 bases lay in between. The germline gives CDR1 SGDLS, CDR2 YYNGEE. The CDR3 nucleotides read TGTGCCAGCAGCGACCCGGCGGGCAGGGGTTGGAATTCACCCCTCCACTTT. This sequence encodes CASSDPAGRGWNSPLHF.